Below, 20 T cell receptor beta chains from the same sample are listed, as sequenced in a study of early T cells in non-severe SARS-CoV-2 infection. TCRdb used MiXCR to reprocess the 5' RACE reads, holding one entry per CDR3 protein. The table records roughly 64,000 distinct CDR3 sequences, about 11% of them present only once. Sample: whole blood, taken at baseline. These receptors originate from an adult who was a healthcare worker with PCR-confirmed SARS-CoV-2 infection or an uninfected control (not recorded which).

This clonotype appeared a few times. This chain connects TRBV19 to TRBJ2-5; D gene unclear. The germline V gene has CDR1 LNHDA and CDR2 SQIVND (reference sequence). The CDR3 length is 14 residues. Trimming stripped 4 bases from V and 2 bases from J, with 11 bases between. The chain's CDR3 is CASSRSQVQETQYF. Written as DNA, the CDR3 is TGTGCCAGTAGTAGGTCGCAGGTACAAGAGACCCAGTACTTC.

This clonotype has a count of ten or more. The chain uses TRBV20-1 and TRBJ1-1; 8 nucleotides match TRBD1. Germline V gives CDR1 DFQATT, CDR2 SNEGSKA (reference sequence). The CDR3 has 14 residues. Trimming removed 3 bases from V and 5 bases from J; junction bases left unmatched: 8. The CDR3 reads CSASPGTGGTEAFF. CDR3 in DNA: TGCAGTGCTAGCCCCGGGACAGGCGGGACTGAAGCTTTCTTT.

The chain carries TRBV4-3 and TRBJ1-5, with D possibly being TRBD1 (6 bases). CDR1 is LGHNA and CDR2 is YSLEER in the germline V gene. This CDR3 is built from 14 residues. The ends were cut back, 1 base at V and 6 bases at J, with 10 bases in the middle. CDR3 DNA: TGCGCCAGCAGCCAAGGGACAGTCCGTCAGCCCCAGCATTTT. Amino acids: CASSQGTVRQPQHF.

The CDR3 spells CASSLWGNSNQPQHF. In DNA, the CDR3 is TGTGCCAGCAGCCTGTGGGGGAATAGCAATCAGCCCCAGCATTTT. The V gene is TRBV7-8, the J gene TRBJ1-5, with D perhaps TRBD1 (5 bases). The length of the CDR3 is 15 residues. CDR1 is SGHVS, CDR2 FQNEAQ, per germline. Trimming took off 5 bases at V and 0 bases at J, with 11 bases between the two ends.

This clonotype was seen a handful of times. V and J are TRBV19 and TRBJ2-7; D perhaps matches TRBD1 (5 bases). Trimming took off 3 bases at V and 3 bases at J, with 9 bases between the two ends. Germline V CDR1 and CDR2: LNHDA, SQIVND (reference sequence). The CDR3 covers 13 residues. The CDR3 sequence is CASSIVRDYEQYF. The CDR3, as DNA: TGTGCCAGTAGTATCGTCAGGGACTACGAGCAGTACTTC.

This clonotype appeared many times. The rearrangement joins TRBV4-2 to TRBJ1-5, with D perhaps TRBD1 (5 bases). The CDR3 length is 15 residues. V lost 5 bases and J lost 0, with 11 bases in between. Germline V gene lookup returns CDR1 LGHNA and CDR2 YNFKEQ. This CDR3 reads CASSGGRDSNQPQHF. As DNA, the CDR3 is TGTGCCAGCAGCGGGGGACGCGATAGCAATCAGCCCCAGCATTTT.

The genes are TRBV3-1 and TRBJ1-2; no definite D call. This CDR3 is built from 14 residues. CDR1 is LGHDT and CDR2 is YNNKEL in the germline V gene (reference sequence). The V and J ends lost 1 base and 4 bases respectively, with 10 bases between them. CDR3 region: CASSQGGFGYGYTF. DNA for the CDR3: TGTGCCAGCAGCCAAGGGGGTTTTGGCTATGGCTACACCTTC.

This clonotype was recorded many times. The chain uses TRBV2 and TRBJ1-5; 7 bases are a match to TRBD1. CDR1 is SNHLY, CDR2 FYNNEI, per germline. The CDR3 extends over 14 amino acids. V lost 6 bases and J lost 7; bases outside the gene matches: 9. The CDR3 loop reads CASRLPGQLQPQHF. As DNA, the CDR3 is TGTGCCAGCAGGCTCCCGGGACAGCTACAGCCCCAGCATTTT.

Only a few counts were recorded for this clonotype. V and J are TRBV5-1 and TRBJ2-2, with no clear D. Germline CDR1 and CDR2: SGHRS and YFSETQ. With 0 bases removed from V and 0 bases from J, the gap between germline ends came to 9 bases. The length of the CDR3 is 16 residues. CDR3 DNA: TGCGCCAGCAGCTTGGCCGTGGCAACGAACACCGGGGAGCTGTTTTTT. This encodes CASSLAVATNTGELFF.

This chain joins TRBV29-1 and TRBJ2-1; the D gene is possibly TRBD1 (6 bases). The CDR3 is made up of 14 amino acids. The ends were cut back, 6 bases at V and 5 bases at J, with 17 bases in the middle. Germline CDR1 reads SQVTM; CDR2 reads ANQGSEA. This CDR3 reads CSVVTGRADNEQFF. The CDR3 DNA reads TGCAGCGTCGTTACAGGGCGTGCGGACAATGAGCAGTTCTTC.

This clonotype was seen a few times. V is TRBV7-9 and J is TRBJ1-1; D gene uncertain. This CDR3 is 14 amino acids long. Trimming took off 2 bases at V and 8 bases at J, with 15 bases between the two ends. Per germline, CDR1 SEHNR and CDR2 FQNEAQ (reference sequence). Here the CDR3 reads CASSLPGQSVEAFF. The CDR3 bases are TGTGCCAGCAGCTTACCCGGGCAGAGCGTAGAAGCTTTCTTT.

This chain joins TRBV20-1 and TRBJ2-7; 8 bases agree with TRBD1. This CDR3 is 15 amino acids long. Trimming cost V 0 bases and J 3 bases; bases outside gene matches: 7. Germline V gene lookup returns CDR1 DFQATT and CDR2 SNEGSKA (reference sequence). The CDR3: CSARDSRGLSYEQYF. CDR3 in DNA: TGCAGTGCTAGAGATAGCAGGGGGCTGAGCTACGAGCAGTACTTC.

The chain is built from TRBV3-1 and TRBJ2-7; 11 bases are shared with TRBD1. From germline, CDR1 is LGHDT and CDR2 YNNKEL (reference sequence). CDR3 size: 15 residues. The V gene end was trimmed by 4 bases and the J gene end by 4 bases; junction bases not matched to a gene: 6. CDR3 DNA sequence: TGTGCCAGCAGCCGAGGGACAGGGGGAGGTTACGAGCAGTACTTC. This translates into CASSRGTGGGYEQYF.

In this sample, this clonotype turned up many times. The chain joins TRBV20-1 to TRBJ2-5; D unclear. Trimming pared 0 bases from V and 0 bases from J, leaving 5 bases between. Germline lookup yields CDR1 DFQATT and CDR2 SNEGSKA (reference sequence). CDR3 length equals 13 residues. CDR3 nucleotides: TGCAGTGCTAGAGATGCGTACCAAGAGACCCAGTACTTC. This codes for CSARDAYQETQYF.

The V call is TRBV27, the J call TRBJ1-2; 8 bases align to TRBD1. Per germline, CDR1 MNHEY and CDR2 SMNVEV (reference sequence). The CDR3 contains 14 residues. V lost 5 bases and J lost 2; bases outside the gene matches: 4. CDR3: CASSPRTGNYGYTF. CDR3 nucleotide sequence: TGTGCCAGCAGTCCCCGGACAGGGAACTATGGCTACACCTTC.

In this sample, this clonotype turned up a few times. V gene TRBV9 combines with J gene TRBJ2-3, with 8 bases fitting TRBD1. CDR3 length equals 15 residues. Germline trimming cut 2 bases from V and 6 bases from J; bases unmatched to any gene: 8. The germline V gene has CDR1 SGDLS and CDR2 YYNGEE. The DNA of the CDR3 is TGTGCCAGCAGCGTGTCAGGACAGGGCGGGGATACGCAGTATTTT. This codes for CASSVSGQGGDTQYF.

This clonotype was recorded at least ten times. The V call is TRBV2, the J call TRBJ2-7; TRBD1 agrees at 7 bases. CDR1 is SNHLY, CDR2 FYNNEI, per germline. CDR3 length: 14 amino acids. With 7 bases clipped from V and 5 bases from J, the junction kept 11 bases outside the gene matches. The CDR3: CASTSPGQAHEQYF. CDR3 sequence (DNA): TGTGCCAGCACCTCACCCGGACAGGCACACGAGCAGTACTTC.

This clonotype was picked up many times. The chain employs TRBV12-3 or TRBV12-4 and TRBJ2-1; a weak D match, TRBD2 (5 bases). Deletions cut 5 bases from V and 12 bases from J, with 23 bases between. The CDR3 covers 15 residues. The CDR3 loop is CASSPTGGGLWGQFF. For the CDR3, the DNA is TGTGCCAGCAGTCCTACCGGCGGCGGGCTATGGGGGCAGTTCTTC.

This clonotype was seen only a few times. The chain links TRBV27 to TRBJ2-7; 7 bases line up with TRBD2. Germline-derived CDR1 and CDR2 are MNHEY and SMNVEV (reference sequence). V shed 0 bases and J 3 bases; nucleotides not matched to a gene: 8. The CDR3 extends over 16 amino acids. The CDR3 loop is CASSLSLRSGVYEQYF. The CDR3 DNA reads TGTGCCAGCAGTTTATCCCTACGGAGCGGGGTCTACGAGCAGTACTTC.

This chain links TRBV10-1 with TRBJ1-1; TRBD1 matches 8 bases. Germline CDR1 WNHNN, CDR2 SYGVQD (reference sequence). V shed 6 bases and J 1 base; nucleotides not matched to a gene: 4. This CDR3 spans 14 amino acids. CDR3 in DNA: TGCGCCAGCAGCGTCGGGACAGGGAACACTGAAGCTTTCTTT. Its protein is CASSVGTGNTEAFF.